This paragraph reports one TCR beta chain. Relative to the germline gene, one junction end is altered; a read error may explain this. No cell sorting was done before RNA was extracted from the tissue. Distant lung tissue was collected more than 3 cm away from the tumor edge. The sample is drawn from a study of tumor and adjacent non-tumor tissue in lung cancer. This CDR3 comprises 13 residues. CDR1 is MNHNS and CDR2 is SASEGT in the germline V gene. A modified ARM-PCR protocol with three rounds of nested PCR amplified TCRbeta. TCRdb reanalysed the multiplex PCR reads using MiXCR and keeps one entry per CDR3 protein. The sample has 60,000 to 65,000 distinct CDR3 sequences; roughly 57% are singletons.

Sample: distant non-tumor lung tissue. The V gene is TRBV6-1, the J gene TRBJ2-5; D remains unclear. This sequence originates from a man aged 70 or older with non-small cell lung cancer. The CDR3 bases are TGTGGCAGCAGTGCCGACAACTCAAAGACCCAGTACTTC. It encodes CGSSADNSKTQYF.